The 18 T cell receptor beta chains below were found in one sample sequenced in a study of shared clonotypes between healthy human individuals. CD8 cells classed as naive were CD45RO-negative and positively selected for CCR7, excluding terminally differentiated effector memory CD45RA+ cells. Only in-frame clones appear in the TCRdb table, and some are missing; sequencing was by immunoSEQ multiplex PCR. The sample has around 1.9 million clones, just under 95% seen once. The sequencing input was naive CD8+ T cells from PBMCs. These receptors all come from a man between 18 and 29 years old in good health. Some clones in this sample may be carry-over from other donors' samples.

CDR3 coding DNA: TGTGCCAGCAGTCGAAAACTCACAGGGACGATACAAGAGACCCAGTACTTC. This gives the protein CASSRKLTGTIQETQYF. The chain combines TRBV28 with TRBJ2-5; a weak D match, TRBD1 (6 bases). Germline CDR1 and CDR2: MDHEN and SYDVKM. Trimming removed 5 bases from V and 2 bases from J, with 21 bases in between. The CDR3 is 17 residues long.

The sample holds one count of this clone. The CDR3 sequence is CASSQGLTSGALSEQFF. The DNA of the CDR3 is TGCGCCAGCAGCCAAGGGTTAACTAGCGGGGCGCTAAGTGAGCAGTTCTTC. This chain connects TRBV4-3 to TRBJ2-1; TRBD2 matches 10 bases. CDR3 size: 17 residues. Germline lookup yields CDR1 LGHNA and CDR2 YSLEER. Trimming at V came to 1 base and at J to 9 bases, leaving 12 bases not matched to a gene.

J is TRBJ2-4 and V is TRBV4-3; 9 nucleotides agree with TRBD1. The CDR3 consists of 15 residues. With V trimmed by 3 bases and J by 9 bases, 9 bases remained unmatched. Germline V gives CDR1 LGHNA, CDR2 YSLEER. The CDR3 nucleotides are TGCGCCAGCAGCCACGGACAGGGGATTCTGGGCATTCAGTACTTC. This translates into CASSHGQGILGIQYF.

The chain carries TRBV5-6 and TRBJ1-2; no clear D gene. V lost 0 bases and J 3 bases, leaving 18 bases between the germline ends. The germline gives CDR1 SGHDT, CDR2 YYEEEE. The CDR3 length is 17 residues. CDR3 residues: CASSLGGRTSFDYGYTF. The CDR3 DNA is TGTGCCAGCAGCTTGGGGGGTAGGACGAGTTTCGACTATGGCTACACCTTC.

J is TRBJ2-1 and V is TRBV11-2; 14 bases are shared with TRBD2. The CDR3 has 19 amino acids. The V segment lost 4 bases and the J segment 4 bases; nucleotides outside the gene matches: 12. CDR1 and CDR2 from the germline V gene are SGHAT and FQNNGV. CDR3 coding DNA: TGTGCCAGCAGCTCCCCGTCGGGACTAGCGGGGGCACTATACAATGAGCAGTTCTTC. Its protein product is CASSSPSGLAGALYNEQFF. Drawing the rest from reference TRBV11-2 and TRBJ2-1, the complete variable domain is EAGVAQSPRYKIIEKRQSVAFWCNPISGHATLYWYQQILGQGPKLLIQFQNNGVVDDSQLPKDRFSAERLKGVDSTLKIQPAKLEDSAVYLCASSSPSGLAGALYNEQFFGPGTRLTVL.

The CDR3 DNA is TGTGCCAGCAGCTTGGACAGGGTCAGAGAGACCCAGTACTTC. Its protein is CASSLDRVRETQYF. This chain uses TRBV5-6 with TRBJ2-5; D perhaps matches TRBD1 (6 bases). The CDR3 is 14 residues long. Between the trimmed V and J ends, which lost 0 bases and 4 bases, there was a span of 10 bases. Germline loops: CDR1 SGHDT, CDR2 YYEEEE.

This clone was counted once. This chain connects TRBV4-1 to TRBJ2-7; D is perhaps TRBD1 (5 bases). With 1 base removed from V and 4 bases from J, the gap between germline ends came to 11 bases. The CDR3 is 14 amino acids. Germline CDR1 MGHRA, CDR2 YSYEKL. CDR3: CASSQAREGYEQYF. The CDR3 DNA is TGCGCCAGCAGCCAAGCCAGGGAAGGATACGAGCAGTACTTC.

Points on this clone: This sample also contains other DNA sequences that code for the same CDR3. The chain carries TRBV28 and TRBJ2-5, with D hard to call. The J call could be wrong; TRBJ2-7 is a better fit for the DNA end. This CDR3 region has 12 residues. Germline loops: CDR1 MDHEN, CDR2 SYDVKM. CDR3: CASSLSSYEQYF. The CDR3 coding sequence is TGTGCCAGCAGTTTGTCCTCCTACGAGCAGTACTTC.

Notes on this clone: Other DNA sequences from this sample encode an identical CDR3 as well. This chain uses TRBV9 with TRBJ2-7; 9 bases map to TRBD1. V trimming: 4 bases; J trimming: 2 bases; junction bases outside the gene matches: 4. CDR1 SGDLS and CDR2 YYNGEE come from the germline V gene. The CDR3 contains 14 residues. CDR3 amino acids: CASSPGQGTYEQYF. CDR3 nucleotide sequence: TGTGCCAGCAGCCCGGGACAGGGCACCTACGAGCAGTACTTC.

The CDR3 protein is CASSEKTSGRSTDTQYF. The CDR3 DNA reads as TGTGCCAGCAGCGAAAAGACTAGCGGGAGATCCACAGATACGCAGTATTTT. The chain links TRBV7-9 to TRBJ2-3; 12 bases align to TRBD2. Germline V CDR1 and CDR2: SEHNR, FQNEAQ (reference sequence). The J segment lost 2 bases and the V segment lost 5 bases, leaving 8 bases of the junction unmatched. There are 17 residues in the CDR3.

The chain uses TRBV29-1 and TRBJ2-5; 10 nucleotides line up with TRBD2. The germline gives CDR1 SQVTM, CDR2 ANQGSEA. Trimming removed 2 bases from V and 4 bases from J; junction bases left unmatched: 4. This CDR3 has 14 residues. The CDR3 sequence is CSVESSGRGETQYF. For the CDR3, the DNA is TGCAGCGTTGAATCCAGCGGGAGGGGAGAGACCCAGTACTTC.

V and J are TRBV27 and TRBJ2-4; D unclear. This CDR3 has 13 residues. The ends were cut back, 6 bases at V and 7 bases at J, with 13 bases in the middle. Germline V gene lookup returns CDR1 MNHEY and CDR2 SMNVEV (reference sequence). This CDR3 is CASRRPRTNIQYF. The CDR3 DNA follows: TGTGCCAGCAGACGCCCCCGGACGAACATTCAGTACTTC.

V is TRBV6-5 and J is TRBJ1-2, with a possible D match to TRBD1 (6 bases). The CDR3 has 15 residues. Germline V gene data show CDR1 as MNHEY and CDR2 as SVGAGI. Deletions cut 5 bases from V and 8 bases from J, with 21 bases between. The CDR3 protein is CASSNQTGLVRGYTF. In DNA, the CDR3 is TGTGCCAGCAGTAACCAGACAGGTCTTGTTAGGGGCTACACCTTC.

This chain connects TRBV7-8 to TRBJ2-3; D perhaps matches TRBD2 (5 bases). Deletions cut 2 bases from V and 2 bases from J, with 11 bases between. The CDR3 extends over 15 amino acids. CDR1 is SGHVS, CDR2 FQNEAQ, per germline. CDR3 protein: CASSLWTDYTDTQYF. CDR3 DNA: TGTGCCAGCAGCTTATGGACTGACTACACAGATACGCAGTATTTT.

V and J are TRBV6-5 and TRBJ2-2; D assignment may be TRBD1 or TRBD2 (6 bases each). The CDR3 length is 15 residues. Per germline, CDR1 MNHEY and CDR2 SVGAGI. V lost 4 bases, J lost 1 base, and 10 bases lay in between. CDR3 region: CASSSGAGNTGELFF. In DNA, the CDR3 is TGTGCCAGCAGTTCGGGGGCTGGGAACACCGGGGAGCTGTTTTTT.

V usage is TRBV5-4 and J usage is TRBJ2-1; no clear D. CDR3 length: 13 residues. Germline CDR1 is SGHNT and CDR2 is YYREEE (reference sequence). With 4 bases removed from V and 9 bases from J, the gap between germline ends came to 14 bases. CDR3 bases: TGTGCCAGCAGCCCGTCCCCTTTAGGTGAGCAGTTCTTC. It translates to CASSPSPLGEQFF. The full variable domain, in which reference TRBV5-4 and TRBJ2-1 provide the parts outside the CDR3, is ETGVTQSPTHLIKTRGQQVTLRCSSQSGHNTVSWYQQALGQGPQFIFQYYREEENGRGNFPPRFSGLQFPNYSSELNVNALELDDSALYLCASSPSPLGEQFFGPGTRLTVL.

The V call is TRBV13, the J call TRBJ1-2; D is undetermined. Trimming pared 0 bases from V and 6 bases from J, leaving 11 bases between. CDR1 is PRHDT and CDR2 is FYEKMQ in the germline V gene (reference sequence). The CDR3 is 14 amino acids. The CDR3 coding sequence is TGTGCCAGCAGCTTAGGAAAACCTCAGGATGGCTACACCTTC. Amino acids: CASSLGKPQDGYTF.

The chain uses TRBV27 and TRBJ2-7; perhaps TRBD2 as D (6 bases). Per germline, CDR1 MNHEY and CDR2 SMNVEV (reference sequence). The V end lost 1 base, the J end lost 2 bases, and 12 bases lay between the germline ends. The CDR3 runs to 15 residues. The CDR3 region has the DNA TGTGCCAGCAGTTTATGGGCCGGAGGGGCCTACGAGCAGTACTTC. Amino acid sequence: CASSLWAGGAYEQYF.